This T cell receptor beta chain came from a study of cytomegalovirus exposure and HLA in healthy donors. Deletions cut 4 bases from V and 5 bases from J, with 10 bases between. CDR1 and CDR2 (germline): MNHNS, SASEGT. This CDR3 contains 13 residues. Both 60 Vbeta primers and 13 Jbeta primers went into the PCR. TCRdb's table, derived via immunoSEQ multiplex PCR, lists solely in-frame clones and lacks some. The sample has roughly 110,000 clones; approximately 82% are singletons. Findings and caveats of the study: What a later analysis showed was that several of the most significant clusters appeared linked to common viral pathogens. When analyzed later, the rates of TCR association showed variation by HLA locus, with DRB1 the most and HLA-C the fewest. Accurate prediction of HLA-A and HLA-B alleles (for most subjects) was reportedly achieved from TCR beta sequences.

These donors, healthy bone marrow donors, were studied. Worth noting for this clone: Its target is unknown.

This chain uses TRBV6-1 with TRBJ2-3; no clear D gene. The sequence came from a man aged 30-40 years in good health and CMV-seropositive. Sequenced sample: PBMCs. The CDR3 DNA is TGTGCCAGCAGTGTGAGGATCAAAGATACGCAGTATTTT. Amino acids: CASSVRIKDTQYF.